The 11 T cell receptor beta chains below come from one sample, sequenced in a study of molecular identifiers for immune sequencing clone quantification. TCRdb reanalysed the PCR reads using MiXCR and keeps one entry per CDR3 protein. In the table there are more than 95,000 distinct CDR3 sequences, more than 20% of which are singletons. The sequencing sample was made of naive CD8+ T cells from blood, with Jurkat cell RNA spiked in. Described subset: FACS-sorted CD8+CD4-CCR7+CD45RA+ naive T cells. The source of these receptors is a human donor in good health. Some libraries in this study had Jurkat cell RNA spiked in.

A word on this clonotype: A much larger clone differs by one base, so this may be a read error. This chain joins TRBV28 and TRBJ2-2, with 9 nucleotides matching TRBD2. There are 16 residues in the CDR3. Germline assignment: CDR1 MDHEN and CDR2 SYDVKM. This CDR3 reads CAGSLGLAGYTGELFF. In nucleotides, the CDR3 is TGTGCCGGCAGTTTGGGTCTAGCGGGATACACCGGGGAGCTGTTTTTT.

The CDR3 DNA reads TGTGCCAGCAGTCCGGGGACAGTCCAAGAGACCCAGTACTTC. Residues: CASSPGTVQETQYF. The chain has TRBV12-3 or TRBV12-4 and TRBJ2-5; 7 bases align to TRBD1. The trim removed 5 bases at V and 1 base at J, leaving 4 bases unmatched. The CDR3 is 14 residues long.

As to this clonotype: An end of the junction does not agree with germline; a read error may underlie this. The chain links TRBV27 to TRBJ2-6, with TRBD1 as a possible D gene (5 bases). The length of the CDR3 is 15 residues. Germline V gene data show CDR1 as MNHEY and CDR2 as SMNVEV (reference sequence). The CDR3 spells CASSKRGTGANVLPF. CDR3 sequence (DNA): TGTGCCAGCAGTAAGAGAGGCACTGGGGCCAACGTCCTACCTTTC.

This clonotype came up many times. The gene calls are TRBV7-9 and TRBJ2-5; no clear D. Deletions cut 3 bases from V and 5 bases from J, with 10 bases between. The CDR3 spans 13 residues. Germline CDR1 SEHNR, CDR2 FQNEAQ (reference sequence). The CDR3 loop reads CASSLSLLETQYF. In DNA form, the CDR3 reads TGTGCCAGCAGCTTGAGCCTGCTGGAGACCCAGTACTTC.

Turning to this clonotype: Given a much more abundant clone one base away, this may be a read error. The rearrangement joins TRBV7-9 to TRBJ2-2; D perhaps matches TRBD2 (5 bases). The CDR3 contains 14 residues. CDR1 is SEHNR and CDR2 is FQNEAQ in the germline V gene (reference sequence). Trimming shortened V by 5 bases and J by 6 bases, and 13 bases separated the two germline ends. The CDR3 spells CASSPTRAPGELFF. CDR3 DNA sequence: TGTGCCAGCAGCCCGACGAGGGCGCCCGGGGAGCTGTTTTTT.

This clonotype was seen many times. V is TRBV4-3 and J is TRBJ2-1; no clear D. From germline, CDR1 is LGHNA and CDR2 YSLEER. Trimming shortened V by 4 bases and J by 8 bases, and 12 bases separated the two germline ends. The CDR3 extends over 13 amino acids. CDR3 sequence: CASSRVEADEQFF. DNA for the CDR3: TGCGCCAGCAGCCGAGTAGAGGCCGATGAGCAGTTCTTC.

This clonotype was seen a few times. In DNA form, the CDR3 reads TGCGCCAGCAGCCACGTTGGACTAGCGGGGAACAATGAGCAGTTCTTC. Encoded protein: CASSHVGLAGNNEQFF. This chain uses TRBV4-3 with TRBJ2-1, with 12 bases matching TRBD2. Losses at the gene ends were 3 bases for V and 5 bases for J; bases not matched to a gene: 5. The CDR3 runs 16 residues. The germline V gene has CDR1 LGHNA and CDR2 YSLEER.

This clonotype has ten or more counts. The chain combines TRBV14 with TRBJ2-5; D is unclear. The germline gives CDR1 SGHDN, CDR2 FVKESK. V was trimmed by 2 bases and J by 4 bases, leaving 11 bases between them. The CDR3 has 14 residues. CDR3 protein: CASSQLVPGETQYF. The CDR3, as DNA: TGTGCCAGCAGCCAATTAGTACCAGGAGAGACCCAGTACTTC.

The chain employs TRBV4-3 and TRBJ2-7, with D unresolved. CDR1 LGHNA and CDR2 YSLEER come from the germline V gene. V was trimmed by 0 bases and J by 1 base, leaving 7 bases between them. The CDR3 has 14 amino acids. CDR3 DNA: TGCGCCAGCAGCCAAGATATGACTTCCTACGAGCAGTACTTC. Residues: CASSQDMTSYEQYF.

In its sample, this clonotype was seen many times. This chain links TRBV6-2 or TRBV6-3 with TRBJ2-7; D assignment may be TRBD1 or TRBD2 (5 bases each). Trimming took off 5 bases at V and 3 bases at J, with 17 bases between the two ends. This CDR3 contains 15 residues. CDR1 is MNHEY and CDR2 is SVGEGT in the germline V gene. The DNA of the CDR3 is TGTGCCAGCAGTAACGGGGCAGGGAACGTCTACGAGCAGTACTTC. Amino acids: CASSNGAGNVYEQYF.

This clonotype occurred once. One junction end disagrees with the germline gene, perhaps due to a read error. The rearrangement links TRBV3-1 to TRBJ2-3; D is unresolved. The CDR3 extends over 12 amino acids. Looked up from germline, CDR1 is LGHDT and CDR2 is YNNKEL (reference sequence). The CDR3 protein is CASSQTLDTRYF. CDR3 sequence (DNA): TGCGCCAGCAGCCAGACCTTGGATACGCGGTATTTT.